The 8 T cell receptor beta chains reported below all come from one sample, sequenced in a study of blood T cells in healthy people across ages. Then a second PCR, running about 7 to 11 cycles, was carried out with a sample-barcoded 5' primer and a J-beta primer mix. TCRdb processed the 5' RACE reads anew with MiXCR; each CDR3 protein has one entry. This sample carries about 1,400,000 distinct CDR3 sequences, almost 60% of them seen once, and the ten largest clones take over 5%. What was sequenced was blood. Every receptor here comes from a man between 18 and 35 years old in good health.

CDR3: CASSDGTTVNEQFF. CDR3 bases: TGTGCCAGCAGCGACGGGACTACCGTCAATGAGCAGTTCTTC. The chain is built from TRBV5-4 and TRBJ2-1; 7 bases are a match to TRBD2. The CDR3 contains 14 residues. Germline V gene lookup returns CDR1 SGHNT and CDR2 YYREEE (reference sequence). With V trimmed by 4 bases and J by 6 bases, 7 bases remained unmatched.

This clonotype was detected only a few times. The chain carries TRBV29-1 and TRBJ2-5, with D perhaps TRBD2 (6 bases). V lost 4 bases to trimming and J lost 3 bases, with 15 bases between them. Per the germline V gene, CDR1 is SQVTM and CDR2 is ANQGSEA. The CDR3 contains 14 residues. The CDR3: CSVAGVLREETQYF. CDR3 DNA sequence: TGCAGCGTTGCGGGGGTACTGCGGGAAGAGACCCAGTACTTC.

This clonotype was counted a few times. V and J are TRBV13 and TRBJ2-1, with TRBD2 identical over 7 bases. The V segment lost 5 bases and the J segment 8 bases; nucleotides outside the gene matches: 6. Germline assignment: CDR1 PRHDT and CDR2 FYEKMQ (reference sequence). The CDR3 runs 13 residues. In DNA, the CDR3 is TGTGCCAGCAGCGGGGGGAGGGTGGATGAGCAGTTCTTC. Translation gives CASSGGRVDEQFF. The full variable domain, its missing parts supplied by reference TRBV13 and TRBJ2-1, is AAGVIQSPRHLIKEKRETATLKCYPIPRHDTVYWYQQGPGQDPQFLISFYEKMQSDKGSIPDRFSAQQFSDYHSELNMSSLELGDSALYFCASSGGRVDEQFFGPGTRLTVL.

This clonotype has only a few counts. The chain is built from TRBV15 and TRBJ2-4; D is perhaps TRBD1 (6 bases). Germline V gene lookup returns CDR1 LNHNV and CDR2 YYDKDF (reference sequence). The CDR3 extends over 15 amino acids. V was pared by 8 bases and J by 0 bases, with 14 bases between. The CDR3 coding sequence is TGTGCCACCGAACAGGGTGAATTAGCCAAAAACATTCAGTACTTC. It codes for CATEQGELAKNIQYF.

The table lists this clonotype with a count of one. This sequence joins TRBV3-1 and TRBJ2-7; 7 bases line up with TRBD2. Germline values: CDR1 LGHDT, CDR2 YNNKEL (reference sequence). The J segment lost 2 bases and the V segment lost 1 base, leaving 5 bases of the junction unmatched. The CDR3 covers 15 residues. The CDR3 spells CASSQVVTSAYEQYF. The CDR3 region has the DNA TGTGCCAGCAGCCAAGTAGTCACTAGCGCCTACGAGCAGTACTTC.

V and J are TRBV7-9 and TRBJ2-7; D is unclear. Trimming shortened V by 3 bases and J by 3 bases, and 15 bases separated the two germline ends. Looked up from germline, CDR1 is SEHNR and CDR2 is FQNEAQ (reference sequence). The CDR3 is 15 residues long. CDR3 sequence reads: CASSFPMGSGYEQYF. DNA of the CDR3: TGTGCCAGCAGCTTCCCTATGGGAAGTGGCTACGAGCAGTACTTC.

This rearrangement joins TRBV4-2 to TRBJ1-5, with TRBD1 identical over 8 bases. CDR1 LGHNA and CDR2 YNFKEQ come from the germline V gene. Germline trimming cut 0 bases from V and 7 bases from J; bases unmatched to any gene: 5. The CDR3 length is 15 residues. The CDR3 sequence is CASSQDRGQRQPQHF. In nucleotides, the CDR3 is TGTGCCAGCAGCCAAGACAGGGGGCAAAGACAGCCCCAGCATTTT.

The J gene is TRBJ1-1, the V gene TRBV6-5, with a tentative D call TRBD1 (6 bases). V was clipped by 3 bases and J by 3 bases, with 20 bases between them. The CDR3 spans 17 residues. Germline CDR1 reads MNHEY; CDR2 reads SVGAGI. CDR3 protein: CASSYYQGGATDTEAFF. The CDR3 DNA reads TGTGCCAGCAGTTATTACCAAGGGGGAGCCACCGACACTGAAGCTTTCTTT.